This T cell receptor (beta chain) comes out of a study of T-cell reconstitution after alpha-beta-depleted transplantation in children. Points from the study as a whole: After transplant, high TCRbeta diversity at day 60 in some patients arose from surviving recipient T cells and thymic progenitors. About two months after transplant, alpha-beta T cells reportedly came from several hundred expanded graft clones.

For TCRbeta, the library was prepared with unique molecular identifiers. TCRdb processed the PCR reads anew with MiXCR; each CDR3 protein has one entry. Seen here are about 78,000 distinct CDR3 sequences, roughly 15% observed once, and the top ten hold 27%. About this clonotype itself: Its antigen remains unknown.

Germline V gives CDR1 DFQATT, CDR2 SNEGSKA (reference sequence). Trimming cost V 1 base and J 6 bases, with 10 bases left between them. The CDR3 spans 13 residues. Sequences were derived from PBMCs, mostly from graft donor cells, sampled 180 days after TCRalphabeta/CD19-depleted stem cell transplant. The rearrangement links TRBV20-1 to TRBJ1-5, with D maybe TRBD1 (5 bases). The TCR comes from a male patient aged 2 to 9 who had a stem cell transplant for acute lymphoblastic leukemia, so the T cells may come from the graft donor. CDR3 loop: CSARVQGAQPQHF. The CDR3 coding sequence is TGCAGTGCTAGAGTGCAGGGAGCTCAGCCCCAGCATTTT.